The next 20 T cell receptor beta chains were all read from a single sample in a study of CD8 T cells in Susac syndrome. Reverse transcription used roughly 0.45 to 1 ug RNA and random hexamers. TCRdb recomputed calls from the immunoSEQ multiplex PCR reads with MiXCR, one row per CDR3 protein. Of about 76,000 distinct CDR3 sequences in the sample, approximately 94% were seen once. The sample was CD8+ T cells from PBMCs. These receptors were taken from a human donor with Susac syndrome.

This chain joins TRBV20-1 and TRBJ2-2; 7 nucleotides align to TRBD1. The CDR3 runs to 15 residues. Trimming at V came to 0 bases and at J to 3 bases, leaving 4 bases not matched to a gene. From germline, CDR1 is DFQATT and CDR2 SNEGSKA (reference sequence). In DNA form, the CDR3 reads TGCAGTGCTAGAGAGACAGGGACCTACACCGGGGAGCTGTTTTTT. This gives the protein CSARETGTYTGELFF.

This rearrangement joins TRBV20-1 to TRBJ2-2; TRBD1 might be the D (6 bases). The V and J ends lost 5 bases and 1 base respectively, with 8 bases between them. Looked up from germline, CDR1 is DFQATT and CDR2 is SNEGSKA (reference sequence). The CDR3 totals 13 residues. CDR3 DNA sequence: TGCAGTGCTTCAGGGGAGAACACCGGGGAGCTGTTTTTT. This translates into CSASGENTGELFF.

V gene TRBV5-5 combines with J gene TRBJ2-2; tentative D call: TRBD1 (7 bases). Trimming pared 5 bases from V and 13 bases from J, leaving 18 bases between. The CDR3 is 13 amino acids. CDR1 SGHKS and CDR2 YYEKEE come from the germline V gene (reference sequence). The chain's CDR3 is CASSPPPGGLLFF. In nucleotides, the CDR3 is TGTGCCAGCAGTCCCCCCCCAGGGGGGTTGCTGTTTTTT.

V is TRBV20-1 and J is TRBJ1-1; 7 nucleotides align to TRBD1. Germline V gives CDR1 DFQATT, CDR2 SNEGSKA (reference sequence). There are 14 residues in the CDR3. J was trimmed by 4 bases and V by 3 bases; bases with no gene match: 8. This CDR3 is CSARAPTGTTEAFF. CDR3 bases: TGCAGTGCTAGGGCCCCGACAGGGACCACTGAAGCTTTCTTT.

This sequence joins TRBV9 and TRBJ2-7; D remains ambiguous. Germline V gene sequence: CDR1 SGDLS, CDR2 YYNGEE. With 0 bases removed from V and 2 bases from J, the gap between germline ends came to 15 bases. This CDR3 comprises 16 residues. The CDR3 spells CASSVGLGVMAYEQYF. CDR3 DNA: TGTGCCAGCAGCGTAGGGCTAGGAGTGATGGCCTACGAGCAGTACTTC.

This clonotype was detected only once. At one of its ends the junction is not consistent with the germline gene, which may arise from a read error. The chain links TRBV20-1 to TRBJ2-1, with 9 bases aligning to TRBD2. Germline CDR1 is DFQATT and CDR2 is SNEGSKA (reference sequence). The length of the CDR3 is 16 residues. The CDR3: CSARVVKTSGRVPQFF. The CDR3 DNA sequence: TGCAGTGCCAGAGTGGTTAAGACTAGCGGAAGAGTACCGCAGTTCTTC.

The rearrangement links TRBV7-2 to TRBJ1-2, with unresolved D. V was clipped by 2 bases and J by 2 bases, with 12 bases between them. CDR3 length: 15 amino acids. The V gene's germline CDR1 is SGHTA and CDR2 FQGNSA. CDR3 nucleotide sequence: TGTGCCAGCAGCTTAATCCCTCTCTCCAACTATGGCTACACCTTC. Protein product: CASSLIPLSNYGYTF. Full variable domain (missing parts from reference TRBV7-2 and TRBJ1-2): GAGVSQSPSNKVTEKGKDVELRCDPISGHTALYWYRQSLGQGLEFLIYFQGNSAPDKSGLPSDRFSAERTGGSVSTLTIQRTQQEDSAVYLCASSLIPLSNYGYTFGSGTRLTVV.

The chain is built from TRBV7-8 and TRBJ2-7, with 8 nucleotides matching TRBD1. Unmatched junction bases numbered 4, after V lost 1 base and J lost 2 bases. Looked up from germline, CDR1 is SGHVS and CDR2 is FQNEAQ. The CDR3 loop spans 15 amino acids. This chain's CDR3 is CASSLDGRGPYEQYF. The CDR3 DNA is TGTGCCAGCAGCTTAGATGGCAGGGGGCCCTACGAGCAGTACTTC.

V is TRBV4-1 and J is TRBJ1-5; tentatively, D is TRBD1 (6 bases). V lost 2 bases to trimming and J lost 3 bases, with 14 bases between them. Germline CDR1 is MGHRA and CDR2 is YSYEKL. The CDR3 is made up of 16 amino acids. CDR3 in amino acids: CASSQFTTGYNQPQHF. The CDR3, as DNA: TGCGCCAGCAGCCAATTCACGACAGGCTACAATCAGCCCCAGCATTTT.

This chain connects TRBV4-3 to TRBJ2-1; 10 nucleotides agree with TRBD2. Germline assignment: CDR1 LGHNA and CDR2 YSLEER. The CDR3 covers 17 residues. The J segment lost 3 bases and the V segment lost 0 bases, leaving 5 bases of the junction unmatched. The CDR3 region is CASSQDASGSFYNEQFF. Here the CDR3 DNA reads TGCGCCAGCAGCCAAGATGCTAGCGGGAGTTTCTACAATGAGCAGTTCTTC.

The J gene is TRBJ2-1, the V gene TRBV3-1; tentative D call: TRBD2 (5 bases). This CDR3 is built from 18 residues. Trimming shortened V by 1 base and J by 0 bases, and 16 bases separated the two germline ends. CDR1 is LGHDT, CDR2 YNNKEL, per germline (reference sequence). The chain's CDR3 is CASSQVGLTGSSYNEQFF. The CDR3 nucleotides read TGTGCCAGCAGCCAAGTTGGTCTGACGGGATCCTCCTACAATGAGCAGTTCTTC.

The V gene is TRBV6-1, the J gene TRBJ1-5; 7 bases line up with TRBD1. Trimming cost V 5 bases and J 7 bases; bases outside gene matches: 23. Germline V gene sequence: CDR1 MNHNS, CDR2 SASEGT. CDR3 length: 19 amino acids. The CDR3 sequence: CASSLNGVGDDRDRQPQHF. The CDR3 region has the DNA TGTGCCAGCAGTCTTAACGGGGTGGGGGACGACAGGGATCGACAGCCCCAGCATTTT.

V is TRBV3-1 and J is TRBJ2-7, with no clear D. The CDR3 covers 13 residues. Germline CDR1 LGHDT, CDR2 YNNKEL (reference sequence). Trimming took off 0 bases at V and 6 bases at J, with 9 bases between the two ends. In DNA, the CDR3 is TGTGCCAGCAGCCAAGAAGCTCGAAGCGAGCAGTACTTC. Translation: CASSQEARSEQYF.

The V gene is TRBV3-1, the J gene TRBJ2-1; 9 nucleotides agree with TRBD2. The CDR3 is made up of 16 amino acids. Trimming cost V 3 bases and J 7 bases; bases outside gene matches: 10. CDR1 LGHDT and CDR2 YNNKEL come from the germline V gene (reference sequence). The CDR3 DNA reads TGTGCCAGCAGCCAGCGCGGGGGGGCCAAGAGGAATGAGCAGTTCTTC. Its translation is CASSQRGGAKRNEQFF.

V is TRBV5-4 and J is TRBJ2-2; D tentatively reads TRBD1 or TRBD2 (5 bases each). V was clipped by 2 bases and J by 4 bases, with 9 bases between them. CDR1 SGHNT and CDR2 YYREEE come from the germline V gene (reference sequence). The CDR3 has 14 residues. The CDR3 is CASSFGGVTGELFF. The CDR3 DNA reads as TGTGCCAGCAGCTTTGGGGGAGTCACCGGGGAGCTGTTTTTT.

The V gene is TRBV4-2, the J gene TRBJ2-5, with TRBD2 as a possible D gene (6 bases). Trimming shortened V by 1 base and J by 5 bases, and 11 bases separated the two germline ends. The CDR3 extends over 14 amino acids. The germline V gene has CDR1 LGHNA and CDR2 YNFKEQ. The CDR3 region has the DNA TGTGCCAGCAGCCAAGCAGGAGGGCCGGAGACCCAGTACTTC. Its translation is CASSQAGGPETQYF.

The rearrangement uses TRBV3-1 and TRBJ1-6; no firm D call. This CDR3 has 14 amino acids. The germline V gene encodes CDR1 LGHDT and CDR2 YNNKEL (reference sequence). Trimming removed 6 bases from V and 6 bases from J, with 12 bases in between. CDR3 coding DNA: TGTGCCAGCAGTTCAGACCCCTTTAATTCACCCCTCCACTTT. Residues: CASSSDPFNSPLHF.

This chain joins TRBV18 and TRBJ2-7, with a weak D call TRBD1 (6 bases). Trimming cost V 1 base and J 3 bases, with 13 bases left between them. The CDR3 is made up of 15 amino acids. Germline values: CDR1 KGHSH, CDR2 LQKENI. Here the CDR3 reads CASSPRQDSNYEQYF. The DNA for the CDR3 is TGTGCCAGCTCACCACGACAGGATTCCAACTACGAGCAGTACTTC.

The chain has TRBV6-5 and TRBJ2-3; D perhaps matches TRBD2 (5 bases). Germline V gives CDR1 MNHEY, CDR2 SVGAGI. The ends were cut back, 1 base at V and 0 bases at J, with 17 bases in the middle. The length of the CDR3 is 18 residues. The CDR3 DNA reads TGTGCCAGCAGTTACTTTCGAGGGCCTCAGCCCAGCACAGATACGCAGTATTTT. Protein sequence: CASSYFRGPQPSTDTQYF.

This chain uses TRBV6-4 with TRBJ2-1; perhaps TRBD2 as D (6 bases). The germline V gene encodes CDR1 MRHNA and CDR2 SNTAGT. The germline V and J ends were trimmed by 2 bases and 9 bases, with 17 bases remaining between them. This CDR3 has 15 residues. The DNA of the CDR3 is TGTGCCAGCAGTGACATCCGACCTGACGGGGGTGAGCAGTTCTTC. Protein sequence: CASSDIRPDGGEQFF.